This TCR beta chain came from a study of T cell responses to AZD1222 COVID-19 vaccine. Investigators merged groups given second doses at roughly 4 or roughly 12 weeks. Data came from immunoSEQ multiplex PCR; TCRdb stores just in-frame clones and leaves some out. The sample lists about 110,000 clones, 80% to 95% occurring once. About this clone: The antigen is undetermined.

Study-wide points: Repertoire sampling occurred only after the peak T cell response. Donors, mostly white British, included more females; clonal diversity was possibly underestimated. Only a handful of people who got AZD1222 tested seropositive at baseline.

The material sequenced was peripheral blood, taken 28 days after the second AZD1222 dose. The sequence was obtained from an adult who received the AZD1222 COVID-19 vaccine.

Here the CDR3 DNA reads TGTGCCATCAGTCCTACAGGGGGCACTGAAGCTTTCTTT. Translation: CAISPTGGTEAFF. The V call is TRBV10-3, the J call TRBJ1-1, with 8 nucleotides matching TRBD1. The CDR3 spans 13 residues. Germline V lookup: CDR1 ENHRY, CDR2 SYGVKD. V was pared by 5 bases and J by 4 bases, with 3 bases of the junction left unmatched.